The clone carrying this T cell receptor (beta chain) was detected only a few times. Its antigen is undetermined. Every bit of the isolated RNA underwent reverse transcription, so sequencing read expressed TCRB transcripts. Libraries were prepared by immunoSEQ multiplex PCR; TCRdb keeps only in-frame clonotypes and omits some of them. The data contain about 160,000 clones, approximately 8.1% of them singletons. The CDR3 has 16 amino acids. Trimming shortened V by 9 bases and J by 4 bases, and 24 bases separated the two germline ends. The germline V gene has CDR1 MNHNY and CDR2 SVGAGI (reference sequence). These data belong to a study of beta chain features in type 1 diabetes. Study observations and caveats: All four CD4+ subsets of Type 1 diabetes patients contained TCRB CDR3s that were moderately but significantly shorter. Fewer junction insertions and more nucleotide deletions appeared in type 1 diabetes patients.

The sequencing input was central memory CD4+ T cells from blood. V and J are TRBV6-6 and TRBJ1-1; perhaps TRBD1 as D (5 bases). The clonotype originates from a man aged 18 to 35 with type 1 diabetes. The CDR3 sequence is CASNPINQGWVTEAFF. CDR3 sequence (DNA): TGTGCCAGTAACCCTATTAATCAGGGTTGGGTCACTGAAGCTTTCTTT.